This T cell receptor (beta chain) was sequenced in a study of early T cells in non-severe SARS-CoV-2 infection. Study-level background: Whole-blood bulk RNA, unsorted, was sequenced, and chains were unpaired.

V shed 4 bases and J shed 0 bases, with 17 bases lying between them. CDR1 is MNHEY and CDR2 is SMNVEV in the germline V gene (reference sequence). This CDR3 spans 17 amino acids. The study, taken as a whole, reports: Private and CD4 specificities were missed by VDJdb matching, which favored anti-spike CD8 responses.

This clonotype has at least ten counts. Its antigen is currently unknown. Attachment of unique molecular identifiers was made to individual cDNA molecules. TCRdb re-called the 5' RACE reads through MiXCR, storing one row per CDR3 protein. Of tens of thousands of distinct CDR3 sequences listed, 8.5% to 12% are singletons. This sequence originates from an adult who was a healthcare worker with PCR-confirmed SARS-CoV-2 infection or an uninfected control (not recorded which). The specimen sequenced was whole blood. The gene calls are TRBV27 and TRBJ2-3; D gene uncertain. This CDR3 reads CASSSSTVPLSTDTQYF. CDR3 coding DNA: TGTGCCAGCAGTTCCTCGACTGTTCCTCTTAGCACAGATACGCAGTATTTT.